These 25 T cell receptor beta chains share one sample of origin, sequenced in a study of T cell responses to AZD1222 COVID-19 vaccine. Some clones are missing from TCRdb's copy, which holds only in-frame ones; the method was immunoSEQ multiplex PCR. The top ten hold approximately 4.5% of the sample, which has roughly 140,000 clones, about 88% seen once. The sample here was peripheral blood, taken on day 0 of AZD1222 vaccination. The receptors originated from an adult in good health.

The CDR3 DNA reads as TGTGCCAGCTCACCACCGAACAGGGGCGCGGCTCAGCCCCAGCATTTT. Encoded protein: CASSPPNRGAAQPQHF. The gene calls are TRBV18 and TRBJ1-5; 7 positions agree with TRBD1. Germline-derived CDR1 and CDR2 are KGHSH and LQKENI. The CDR3 loop spans 16 amino acids. Losses at the gene ends were 0 bases for V and 6 bases for J; bases not matched to a gene: 8.

The chain is built from TRBV6-4 and TRBJ1-1; the D gene is possibly TRBD1 (6 bases). The germline CDR1 and CDR2 sequences are MRHNA and SNTAGT. The CDR3 length is 13 residues. V lost 5 bases, J lost 0 bases, and 7 bases lay in between. The CDR3 DNA is TGTGCCAGCAGTTACAGGGTGAACACTGAAGCTTTCTTT. This gives the protein CASSYRVNTEAFF.

V and J are TRBV19 and TRBJ1-1; 7 positions agree with TRBD1. Germline CDR1 reads LNHDA; CDR2 reads SQIVND (reference sequence). Trimming took 6 bases from V and 8 from J; bases not matched to a gene: 12. This CDR3 region has 14 residues. CDR3 bases: TGTGCCAGTAGCAGGGACAGCGCTTCGCCCGAAGCTTTCTTT. Amino acid sequence: CASSRDSASPEAFF.

The chain uses TRBV7-9 and TRBJ2-2; perhaps TRBD2 as D (5 bases). The CDR3 sequence is 17 residues long. Germline V gives CDR1 SEHNR, CDR2 FQNEAQ (reference sequence). Trimming took 3 bases from V and 3 from J, leaving 17 bases between them. CDR3 coding DNA: TGTGCCAGCAGCTTTGCTCGGTTGGGAGTGGACACCGGGGAGCTGTTTTTT. Its translation is CASSFARLGVDTGELFF.

This clone turned up a few times. V gene TRBV28 combines with J gene TRBJ1-2, with D tentatively TRBD1 (5 bases). With 1 base removed from V and 3 bases from J, the gap between germline ends came to 18 bases. The CDR3 spans 17 residues. Germline values: CDR1 MDHEN, CDR2 SYDVKM. The CDR3 bases are TGTGCCAGCAGTTTATCTTCCCGGGGCCGTCTATACTATGGCTACACCTTC. Translating it yields CASSLSSRGRLYYGYTF.

V is TRBV6-4 and J is TRBJ2-2; possible D gene TRBD1, 5 bases. The CDR3 is 15 residues long. The germline V gene has CDR1 MRHNA and CDR2 SNTAGT. V was shortened by 0 bases and J by 10 bases, with 15 bases between the two germline ends. The CDR3: CASSDSNHGAKELFF. The CDR3 region has the DNA TGTGCCAGCAGTGACTCAAATCATGGGGCCAAGGAGCTGTTTTTT.

This clone was seen only once. The chain couples TRBV27 to TRBJ1-5; D gene unclear. CDR3 length: 13 residues. Germline CDR1 MNHEY, CDR2 SMNVEV (reference sequence). V lost 6 bases to trimming and J lost 6 bases, with 12 bases between them. The CDR3 sequence: CASSPRPSQPQHF. The CDR3 region has the DNA TGTGCCAGCAGCCCCCGACCCAGTCAGCCCCAGCATTTT.

The chain couples TRBV20-1 to TRBJ2-1, with D possibly being TRBD1 (5 bases). Germline V gene lookup returns CDR1 DFQATT and CDR2 SNEGSKA (reference sequence). The CDR3 contains 13 residues. V shed 3 bases and J shed 5 bases, with 11 bases lying between them. The CDR3, as DNA: TGCAGTGCTAGTGGAGTGACAGACAATGAGCAGTTCTTC. Translated, it gives CSASGVTDNEQFF.

The gene calls are TRBV4-1 and TRBJ2-1, with 9 bases that match TRBD2. V was clipped by 4 bases and J by 8 bases; unmatched bases: 15. The germline V gene has CDR1 MGHRA and CDR2 YSYEKL. The CDR3 sequence is 17 residues long. The DNA of the CDR3 is TGCGCCAGCAGCCGGTCCGATAGCGGGAGTAGAGGCGATGAGCAGTTCTTC. Its protein product is CASSRSDSGSRGDEQFF.

The rearrangement uses TRBV5-1 and TRBJ1-1; 12 nucleotides match TRBD1. This CDR3 is built from 17 residues. V gave up 2 bases and J gave up 3 bases; unmatched junction bases: 8. Germline loops: CDR1 SGHRS, CDR2 YFSETQ. The CDR3 DNA reads as TGCGCCAGCAGCTTCGGGGGACAGGGGGCGGGATACACTGAAGCTTTCTTT. Translating gives CASSFGGQGAGYTEAFF.

The V and J genes are TRBV28 and TRBJ2-7; D call uncertain. The V and J ends lost 1 base and 2 bases respectively, with 12 bases between them. From germline, CDR1 is MDHEN and CDR2 SYDVKM. The CDR3 has 15 amino acids. CDR3 protein: CASSLLGGTTYEQYF. In nucleotides, the CDR3 is TGTGCCAGCAGTTTATTAGGCGGCACTACCTACGAGCAGTACTTC.

The chain employs TRBV27 and TRBJ2-4; TRBD1 matches 8 bases. The ends lost 4 bases at V and 9 bases at J; junction bases unmatched: 5. Germline values: CDR1 MNHEY, CDR2 SMNVEV (reference sequence). The CDR3 is made up of 13 amino acids. CDR3 sequence reads: CASSYNRGSIQYF. The CDR3 DNA is TGTGCCAGCAGTTACAACAGGGGGAGCATTCAGTACTTC.

This clone was recorded only once. The CDR3 is CAWSSGTDHPYEQYF. CDR3 sequence (DNA): TGTGCCTGGAGCTCCGGGACTGATCACCCCTACGAGCAGTACTTC. The chain has TRBV30 and TRBJ2-7, with D possibly being TRBD2 (6 bases). The V gene lost 3 bases and the J gene lost 2 bases, with 17 bases spanning the gap. This CDR3 is 15 amino acids long. CDR1 and CDR2 (germline): GTSNPN, SVGIG (reference sequence).

The CDR3 bases are TGTGCCACATGCAGGGGCCGAGGGAATTACAATGAGCAGTTCTTC. It is translated as CATCRGRGNYNEQFF. The V gene is TRBV7-9, the J gene TRBJ2-1, with D possibly TRBD1 on 6 matching bases. V was trimmed by 10 bases and J by 4 bases, leaving 20 bases between them. CDR1 and CDR2 from the germline V gene are SEHNR and FQNEAQ (reference sequence). The length of the CDR3 is 15 residues.

V usage is TRBV4-1 and J usage is TRBJ1-1; tentative D call: TRBD1 (6 bases). Trimming stripped 3 bases from V and 7 bases from J, with 9 bases between. This CDR3 has 12 amino acids. Per the germline V gene, CDR1 is MGHRA and CDR2 is YSYEKL. This CDR3 is CASSHVGGEAFF. CDR3 DNA: TGCGCCAGCAGCCACGTAGGGGGTGAAGCTTTCTTT.

V and J are TRBV5-1 and TRBJ2-7, with 10 bases aligning to TRBD2. This CDR3 is 15 amino acids long. Unmatched junction bases numbered 8, after V lost 4 bases and J lost 4 bases. In germline, CDR1 is SGHRS, CDR2 YFSETQ. CDR3 sequence reads: CASSPTSSGGYEQYF. CDR3 sequence (DNA): TGCGCCAGCAGCCCAACTTCTAGCGGGGGTTACGAGCAGTACTTC.

The V gene is TRBV19, the J gene TRBJ1-1; 7 bases are shared with TRBD1. Trimming cost V 7 bases and J 0 bases; bases outside gene matches: 11. The CDR3 is made up of 16 amino acids. Germline CDR1 reads LNHDA; CDR2 reads SQIVND (reference sequence). The CDR3 sequence: CASKRTGDAMNTEAFF. The CDR3 DNA is TGTGCCAGTAAACGAACAGGGGATGCAATGAACACTGAAGCTTTCTTT.

The chain is built from TRBV4-1 and TRBJ1-2; weak D call: TRBD1 (5 bases). Germline V gene data show CDR1 as MGHRA and CDR2 as YSYEKL. Trimming stripped 1 base from V and 4 bases from J, with 19 bases between. The CDR3 covers 17 residues. The CDR3 DNA follows: TGCGCCAGCAGCCAAGGACCCTCCGGGGCCCTTGGCTATGGCTACACCTTC. Translation gives CASSQGPSGALGYGYTF.

The chain carries TRBV6-1 and TRBJ1-2; D call uncertain. With 0 bases removed from V and 4 bases from J, the gap between germline ends came to 15 bases. Looked up from germline, CDR1 is MNHNS and CDR2 is SASEGT. This CDR3 region has 16 residues. The CDR3 loop is CASSEATGKLSYGYTF. Here the CDR3 DNA reads TGTGCCAGCAGTGAAGCGACGGGGAAATTGTCCTATGGCTACACCTTC.

The J gene is TRBJ1-2, the V gene TRBV28; tentative D call: TRBD1 (6 bases). This CDR3 contains 14 residues. Germline values: CDR1 MDHEN, CDR2 SYDVKM. V was shortened by 2 bases and J by 5 bases, with 12 bases between the two germline ends. The CDR3 DNA follows: TGTGCCAGCAGTTTACCGGCAGGGGTTTATGGCTACACCTTC. Protein sequence: CASSLPAGVYGYTF.

The chain uses TRBV5-1 and TRBJ1-6; 9 bases line up with TRBD1. The CDR3 length is 15 residues. Germline-derived CDR1 and CDR2 are SGHRS and YFSETQ. Losses at the gene ends were 0 bases for V and 9 bases for J; bases not matched to a gene: 4. This CDR3 is CASSLVQGAGSPLHF. Here the CDR3 DNA reads TGCGCCAGCAGCTTGGTACAGGGGGCAGGTTCACCCCTCCACTTT. The whole variable domain, remainder taken from reference TRBV5-1 and TRBJ1-6, is KAGVTQTPRYLIKTRGQQVTLSCSPISGHRSVSWYQQTPGQGLQFLFEYFSETQRNKGNFPGRFSGRQFSNSRSEMNVSTLELGDSALYLCASSLVQGAGSPLHFGNGTRLTVT.

The chain uses TRBV7-6 and TRBJ2-7; weak D call: TRBD1 (6 bases). The germline V and J ends were trimmed by 4 bases and 5 bases, with 21 bases remaining between them. The length of the CDR3 is 16 residues. The germline CDR1 and CDR2 sequences are SGHVS and FNYEAQ. CDR3 amino acids: CASSSYNRDTADEQYF. The CDR3 coding sequence is TGTGCCAGCAGCTCTTATAACAGGGACACGGCGGACGAGCAGTACTTC.

The chain links TRBV27 to TRBJ2-7; 9 nucleotides agree with TRBD2. The germline V gene encodes CDR1 MNHEY and CDR2 SMNVEV (reference sequence). Trimming took 1 base from V and 2 from J; bases not matched to a gene: 6. The CDR3 loop spans 16 amino acids. The CDR3 region is CASSLLASGVPYEQYF. CDR3 nucleotide sequence: TGTGCCAGCAGTTTATTGGCTAGCGGGGTCCCCTACGAGCAGTACTTC.

J is TRBJ2-1 and V is TRBV21-1. TRBV21-1 is shown as a pseudogene. The CDR3 runs 13 residues. The CDR3 DNA follows: TGTGCCAGCAGCAAAGCCCTGGGTCCTGAGCAGTTCTTC. Translation: CASSKALGPEQFF.

The chain combines TRBV7-9 with TRBJ2-7; D is possibly TRBD1 or TRBD2 (5 bases each). V gave up 2 bases and J gave up 6 bases, with 11 bases separating them. The germline V gene encodes CDR1 SEHNR and CDR2 FQNEAQ (reference sequence). This CDR3 has 13 amino acids. The CDR3 bases are TGTGCCAGCAGCTTAAGTCATGGGGGCGAGCAGTACTTC. Its translation is CASSLSHGGEQYF.